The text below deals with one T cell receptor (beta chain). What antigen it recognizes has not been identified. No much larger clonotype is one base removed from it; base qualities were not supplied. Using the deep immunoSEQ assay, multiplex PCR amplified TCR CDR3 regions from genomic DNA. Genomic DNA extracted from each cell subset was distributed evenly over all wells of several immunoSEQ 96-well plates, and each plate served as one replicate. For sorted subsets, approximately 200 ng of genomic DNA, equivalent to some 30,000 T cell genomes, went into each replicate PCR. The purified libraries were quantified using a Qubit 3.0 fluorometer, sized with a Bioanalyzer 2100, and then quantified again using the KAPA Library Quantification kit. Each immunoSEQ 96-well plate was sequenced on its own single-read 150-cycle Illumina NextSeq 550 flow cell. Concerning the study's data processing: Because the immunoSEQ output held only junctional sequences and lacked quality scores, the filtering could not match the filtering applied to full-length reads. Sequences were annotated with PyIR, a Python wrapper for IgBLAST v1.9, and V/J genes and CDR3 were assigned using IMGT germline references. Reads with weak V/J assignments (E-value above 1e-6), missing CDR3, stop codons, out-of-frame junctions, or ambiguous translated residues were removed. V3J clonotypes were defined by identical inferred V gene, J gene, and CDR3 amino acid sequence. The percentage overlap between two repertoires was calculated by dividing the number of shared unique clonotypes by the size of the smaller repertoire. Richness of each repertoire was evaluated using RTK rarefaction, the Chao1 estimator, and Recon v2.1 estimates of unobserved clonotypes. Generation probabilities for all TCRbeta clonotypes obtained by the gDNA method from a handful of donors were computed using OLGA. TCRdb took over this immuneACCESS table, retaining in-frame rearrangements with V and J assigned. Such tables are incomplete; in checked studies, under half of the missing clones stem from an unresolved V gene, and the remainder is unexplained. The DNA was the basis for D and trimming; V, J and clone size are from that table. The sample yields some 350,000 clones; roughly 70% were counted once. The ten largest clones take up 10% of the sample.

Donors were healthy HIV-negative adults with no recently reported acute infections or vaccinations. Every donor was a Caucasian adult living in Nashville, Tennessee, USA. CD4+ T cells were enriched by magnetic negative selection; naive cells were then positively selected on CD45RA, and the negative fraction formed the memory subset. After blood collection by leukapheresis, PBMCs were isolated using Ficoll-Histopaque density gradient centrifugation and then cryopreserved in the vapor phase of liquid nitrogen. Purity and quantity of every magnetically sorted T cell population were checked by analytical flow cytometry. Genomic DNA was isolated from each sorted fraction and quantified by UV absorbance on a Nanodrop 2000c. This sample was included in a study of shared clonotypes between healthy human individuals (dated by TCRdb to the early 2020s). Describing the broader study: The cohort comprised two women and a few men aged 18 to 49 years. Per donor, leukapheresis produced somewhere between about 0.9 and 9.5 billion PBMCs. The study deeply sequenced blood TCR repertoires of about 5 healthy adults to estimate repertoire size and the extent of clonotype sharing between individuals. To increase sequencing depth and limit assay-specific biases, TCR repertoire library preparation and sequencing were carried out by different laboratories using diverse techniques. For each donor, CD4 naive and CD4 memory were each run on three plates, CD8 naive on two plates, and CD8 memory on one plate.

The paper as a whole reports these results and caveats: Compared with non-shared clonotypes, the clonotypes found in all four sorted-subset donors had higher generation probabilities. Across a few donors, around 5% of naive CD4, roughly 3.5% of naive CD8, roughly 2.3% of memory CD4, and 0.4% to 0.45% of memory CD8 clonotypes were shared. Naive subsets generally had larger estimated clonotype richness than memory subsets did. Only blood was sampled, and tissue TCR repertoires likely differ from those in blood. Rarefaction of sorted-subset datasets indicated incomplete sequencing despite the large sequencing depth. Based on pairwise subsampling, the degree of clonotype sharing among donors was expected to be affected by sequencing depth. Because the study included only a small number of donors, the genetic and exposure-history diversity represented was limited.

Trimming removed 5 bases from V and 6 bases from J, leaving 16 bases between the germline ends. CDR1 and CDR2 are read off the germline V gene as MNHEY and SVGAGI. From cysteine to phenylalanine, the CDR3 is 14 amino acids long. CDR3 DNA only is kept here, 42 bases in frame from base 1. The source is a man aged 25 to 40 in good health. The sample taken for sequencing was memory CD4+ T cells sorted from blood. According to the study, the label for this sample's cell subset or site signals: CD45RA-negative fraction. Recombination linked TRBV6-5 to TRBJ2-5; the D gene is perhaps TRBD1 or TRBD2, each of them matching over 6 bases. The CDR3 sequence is CASSRKGGGKTQYF. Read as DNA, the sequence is TGTGCCAGCAGTCGAAAGGGGGGCGGGAAGACCCAGTACTTC.